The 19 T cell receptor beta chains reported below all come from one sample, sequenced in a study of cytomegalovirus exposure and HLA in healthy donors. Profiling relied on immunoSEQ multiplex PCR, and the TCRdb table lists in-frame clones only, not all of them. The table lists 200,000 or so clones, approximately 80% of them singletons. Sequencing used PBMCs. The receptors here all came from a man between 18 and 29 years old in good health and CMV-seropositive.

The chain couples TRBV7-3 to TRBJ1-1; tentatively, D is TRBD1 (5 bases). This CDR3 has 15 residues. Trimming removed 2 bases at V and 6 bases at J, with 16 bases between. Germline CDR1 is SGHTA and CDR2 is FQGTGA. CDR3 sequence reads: CASSLARGLGAEAFF. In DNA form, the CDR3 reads TGTGCCAGCAGCTTAGCAAGGGGCCTTGGTGCTGAAGCTTTCTTT.

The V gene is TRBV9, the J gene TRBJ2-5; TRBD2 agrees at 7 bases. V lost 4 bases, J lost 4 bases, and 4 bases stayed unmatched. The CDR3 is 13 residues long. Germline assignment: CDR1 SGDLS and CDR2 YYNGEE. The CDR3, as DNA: TGTGCCAGCAGCCCAGCGGGGCGAGAGACCCAGTACTTC. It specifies CASSPAGRETQYF.

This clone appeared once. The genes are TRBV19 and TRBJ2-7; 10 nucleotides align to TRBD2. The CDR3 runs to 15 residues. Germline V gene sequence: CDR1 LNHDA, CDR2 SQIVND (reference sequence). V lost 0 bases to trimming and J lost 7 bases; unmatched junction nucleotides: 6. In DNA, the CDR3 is TGTGCCAGTAGTATAGATACTAGCGGGATTCTTGAGCAGTACTTC. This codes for CASSIDTSGILEQYF.

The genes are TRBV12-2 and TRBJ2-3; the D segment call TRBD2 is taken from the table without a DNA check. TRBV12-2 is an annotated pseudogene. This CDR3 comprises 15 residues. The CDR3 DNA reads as TGTGCAAGTCGCTGTCCCGGGCTAGCGTCAGATACGCAGTATTTT. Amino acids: CASRCPGLASDTQYF.

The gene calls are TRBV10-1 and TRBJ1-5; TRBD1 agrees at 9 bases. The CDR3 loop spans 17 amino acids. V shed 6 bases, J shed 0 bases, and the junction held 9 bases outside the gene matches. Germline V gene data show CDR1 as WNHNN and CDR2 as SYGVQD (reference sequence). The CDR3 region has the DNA TGCGCCAGCAGAGTACAGACAGGGGGTGATAGCAATCAGCCCCAGCATTTT. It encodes CASRVQTGGDSNQPQHF.

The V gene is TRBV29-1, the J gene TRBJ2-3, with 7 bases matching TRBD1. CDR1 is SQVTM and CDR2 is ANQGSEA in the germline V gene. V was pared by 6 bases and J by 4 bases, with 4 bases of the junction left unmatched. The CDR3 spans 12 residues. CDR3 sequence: CSVSTGPDTQYF. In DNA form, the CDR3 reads TGCAGCGTCTCGACAGGGCCAGATACGCAGTATTTT.

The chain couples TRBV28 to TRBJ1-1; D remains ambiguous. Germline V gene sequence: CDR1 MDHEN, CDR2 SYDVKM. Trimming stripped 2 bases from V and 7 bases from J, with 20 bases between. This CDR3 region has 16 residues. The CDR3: CASSLIVLVDGGEAFF. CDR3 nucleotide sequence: TGTGCCAGCAGTTTAATAGTCCTCGTCGACGGCGGTGAAGCTTTCTTT.

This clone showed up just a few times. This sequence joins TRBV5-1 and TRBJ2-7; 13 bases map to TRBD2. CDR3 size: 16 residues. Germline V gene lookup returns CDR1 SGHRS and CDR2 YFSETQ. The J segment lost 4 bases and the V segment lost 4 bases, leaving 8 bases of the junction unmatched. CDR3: CASSARLAGGMYEQYF. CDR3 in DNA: TGCGCCAGCAGCGCTAGACTAGCGGGAGGAATGTACGAGCAGTACTTC.

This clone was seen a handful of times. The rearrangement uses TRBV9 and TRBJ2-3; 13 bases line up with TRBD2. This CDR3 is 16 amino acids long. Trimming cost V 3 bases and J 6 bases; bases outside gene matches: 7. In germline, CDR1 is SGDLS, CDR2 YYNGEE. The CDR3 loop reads CASSARTSGSRDTQYF. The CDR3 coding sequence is TGTGCCAGCAGCGCCCGGACTAGCGGGAGCCGGGATACGCAGTATTTT.

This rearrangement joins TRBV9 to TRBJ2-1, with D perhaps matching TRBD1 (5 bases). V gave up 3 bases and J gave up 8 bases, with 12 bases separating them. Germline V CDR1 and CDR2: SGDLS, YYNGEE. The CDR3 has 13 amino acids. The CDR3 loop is CASSGDSRHEQFF. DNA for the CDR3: TGTGCCAGCAGCGGCGACAGTCGGCATGAGCAGTTCTTC.

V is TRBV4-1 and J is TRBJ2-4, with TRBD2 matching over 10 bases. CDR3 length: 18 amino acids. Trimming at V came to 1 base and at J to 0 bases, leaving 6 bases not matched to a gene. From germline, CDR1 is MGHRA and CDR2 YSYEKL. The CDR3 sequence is CASSQGVAGGLAKNIQYF. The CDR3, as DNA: TGCGCCAGCAGCCAAGGGGTAGCGGGAGGTCTAGCCAAAAACATTCAGTACTTC.

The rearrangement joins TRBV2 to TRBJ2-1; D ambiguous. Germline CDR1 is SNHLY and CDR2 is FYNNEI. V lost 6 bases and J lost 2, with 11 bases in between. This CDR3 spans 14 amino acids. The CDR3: CASRVRLAYNEQFF. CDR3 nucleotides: TGTGCCAGCAGAGTCCGGCTAGCCTACAATGAGCAGTTCTTC.

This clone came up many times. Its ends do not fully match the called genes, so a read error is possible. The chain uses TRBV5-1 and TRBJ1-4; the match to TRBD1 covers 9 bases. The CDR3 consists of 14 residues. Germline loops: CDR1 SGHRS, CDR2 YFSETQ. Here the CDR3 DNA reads TGCGCCAGCAGATTGGAGGGACAGGGTGAAAAACTGTTTTTT. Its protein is CASRLEGQGEKLFF.

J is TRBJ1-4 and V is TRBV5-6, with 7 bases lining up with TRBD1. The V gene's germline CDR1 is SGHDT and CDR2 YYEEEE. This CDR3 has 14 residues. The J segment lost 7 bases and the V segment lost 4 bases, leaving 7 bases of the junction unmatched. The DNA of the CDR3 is TGTGCCAGCAGCATAGGGGGCCGCAGTGAAAAACTGTTTTTT. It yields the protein CASSIGGRSEKLFF.

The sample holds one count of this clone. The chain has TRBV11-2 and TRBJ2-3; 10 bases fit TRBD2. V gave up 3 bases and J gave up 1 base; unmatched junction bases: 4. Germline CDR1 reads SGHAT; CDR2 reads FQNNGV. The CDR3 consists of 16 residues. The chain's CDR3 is CASSLRGLAGTDTQYF. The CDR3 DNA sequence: TGTGCCAGCAGCTTGAGAGGACTAGCGGGCACAGATACGCAGTATTTT.

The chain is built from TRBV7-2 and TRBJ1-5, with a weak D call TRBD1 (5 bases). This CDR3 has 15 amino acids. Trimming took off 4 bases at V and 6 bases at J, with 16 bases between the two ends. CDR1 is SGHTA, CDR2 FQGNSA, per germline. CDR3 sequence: CASSSRQGSGQPQHF. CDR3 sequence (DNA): TGTGCCAGCAGCTCCCGGCAGGGAAGTGGTCAGCCCCAGCATTTT.

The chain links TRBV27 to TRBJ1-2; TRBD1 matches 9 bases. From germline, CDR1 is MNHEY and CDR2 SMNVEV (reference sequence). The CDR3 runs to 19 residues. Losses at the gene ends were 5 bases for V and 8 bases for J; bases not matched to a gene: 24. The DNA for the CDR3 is TGTGCCAGCAGTCCCTTGTTGGGCATGGACAGGGGAGGGTTGCGGGGCTACACCTTC. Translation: CASSPLLGMDRGGLRGYTF.

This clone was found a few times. CDR3 protein: CASPPGDTDTQYF. Here the CDR3 DNA reads TGTGCCAGCCCACCCGGGGACACAGATACGCAGTATTTT. The rearrangement uses TRBV25-1 and TRBJ2-3; a possible D gene is TRBD2 (5 bases). The CDR3 covers 13 residues. Trimming removed 8 bases at V and 2 bases at J, with 11 bases between. The germline V gene encodes CDR1 MGHDK and CDR2 SYGVNS. Using reference TRBV25-1 and TRBJ2-3 for the parts outside the CDR3, the full variable domain is EADIYQTPRYLVIGTGKKITLECSQTMGHDKMYWYQQDPGMELHLIHYSYGVNSTEKGDLSSESTVSRIRTEHFPLTLESARPSHTSQYLCASPPGDTDTQYFGPGTRLTVL.

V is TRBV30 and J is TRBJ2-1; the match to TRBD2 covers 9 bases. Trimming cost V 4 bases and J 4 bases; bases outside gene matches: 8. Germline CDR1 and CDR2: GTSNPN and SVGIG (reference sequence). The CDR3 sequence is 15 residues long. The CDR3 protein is CAWTGTSPTYNEQFF. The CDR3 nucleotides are TGTGCCTGGACCGGGACTAGCCCGACTTACAATGAGCAGTTCTTC.